A selection of T cell receptor beta chains follows, all from one sample in a study of a mutant IDH1 vaccine in newly diagnosed glioma. Profiling relied on immunoSEQ multiplex PCR, and the TCRdb table lists in-frame clones only, not all of them. The sample consists of roughly 70,000 clones, roughly 85% of them appearing once. Sample: PBMCs, taken from a glioma patient treated with radiotherapy, temozolomide or both. The origin of the receptors is a man under 40 with glioma. Both conserved end residues are part of each CDR3. D genes are given only for firm matches. Clone size is shown for a subset of rows, as once, few, many or a class of expanded clone.

J gene | D gene | clone size | CDR3 length | V gene | CDR3 DNA | CDR3 protein
TRBJ1-5 | NA | NA | 17 | TRBV4-1 | TGCGCCAGCAACCAAGACGAAACAGCACCTGCAAATCAGCCCCAGCATTTT | CASNQDETAPANQPQHF
TRBJ1-1 | TRBD1 | NA | 17 | TRBV25-1 | TGTGCCAGCAGGAACCCCGCCCGAGGGGGCTTGAACACTGAAGCTTTCTTT | CASRNPARGGLNTEAFF
TRBJ2-2 | NA | NA | 17 | TRBV27 | TGTGCCAGCAGTCCTATTCTGTCGGGGCTGAACACCGGGGAGCTGTTTTTT | CASSPILSGLNTGELFF
TRBJ1-5 | TRBD1 | NA | 17 | TRBV28 | TGTGCCAGCAGTTTAAGGACAGGGACTAATAGCAATCAGCCCCAGCATTTT | CASSLRTGTNSNQPQHF
TRBJ2-7 | TRBD2 | NA | 16 | TRBV7-8 | TGTGCCAGCAGCCTCGATAGCGGGGGTGGGGTCTACGAGCAGTACTTC | CASSLDSGGGVYEQYF
TRBJ1-4 | TRBD1 | NA | 17 | TRBV11-2 | TGTGCCAGCAGCTTAGAGCTCCGGGACAGGGGGAATGAAAAACTGTTTTTT | CASSLELRDRGNEKLFF
TRBJ1-1 | NA | NA | 15 | TRBV15 | TGTGCCACCAGCAGAGTAGGGCGGGAGAACACTGAAGCTTTCTTT | CATSRVGRENTEAFF
TRBJ2-7 | NA | NA | 15 | TRBV7-8 | TGTGCCAGCAGCTTCGTTCCAGGGATTTTCAACGAGCAGTACTTC | CASSFVPGIFNEQYF
TRBJ1-2 | NA | NA | 11 | TRBV6-5 | TGTGCCAGCGGGGAAAACTATGGCTACACCTTC | CASGENYGYTF
TRBJ2-7 | TRBD1 | NA | 15 | TRBV7-2 | TGTGCCAGCAGCTTACGGACAGGGTCTGGCCACGAGCAGTACTTC | CASSLRTGSGHEQYF
TRBJ1-5 | NA | few | 16 | TRBV5-8 | TGTGCCAGCAGCTTGCCTTTCAAAAGGAGCAATCAGCCCCAGCATTTT | CASSLPFKRSNQPQHF
TRBJ2-3 | NA | NA | 15 | TRBV6-6 | TGTGCCAGCAGGTTGGCGGGACAAAGCACAGATACGCAGTATTTT | CASRLAGQSTDTQYF
TRBJ1-1 | NA | few | 15 | TRBV7-9 | TGTGCCAGCAGCTTAGTTTTCGGGGGAAAAACTGAAGCTTTCTTT | CASSLVFGGKTEAFF
TRBJ1-1 | NA | NA | 13 | TRBV6-6 | TGTGCCAGCAGTTACGCCTTGGGCAGCGAAGCTTTCTTT | CASSYALGSEAFF
TRBJ1-6 | TRBD1 | NA | 15 | TRBV6-6 | TGTGCCAGCAGAAAGAGCCAGGGGGATAATTCACCCCTCCACTTT | CASRKSQGDNSPLHF
TRBJ1-1 | NA | NA | 15 | TRBV19 | TGTGCCAGTTTGGCGAAGGGAACGGGGAACACTGAAGCTTTCTTT | CASLAKGTGNTEAFF
TRBJ1-5 | TRBD1 | NA | 14 | TRBV28 | TGTGCCAGCAGTTCGGGGACAGGCAATCAGCCCCAGCATTTT | CASSSGTGNQPQHF
TRBJ1-5 | NA | few | 14 | TRBV15 | TGTGCCACCAGCAGAGATGGGGACAATCAGCCCCAGCATTTT | CATSRDGDNQPQHF
TRBJ1-2 | NA | NA | 14 | TRBV5-1 | TGCGCCAGCACCCCAAGCCCAGGGCTCTATGGCTACACCTTC | CASTPSPGLYGYTF
TRBJ1-1 | NA | NA | 14 | TRBV7-9 | TGTGCCAGCAGCTTAAGTCTGGGGTTCACTGAAGCTTTCTTT | CASSLSLGFTEAFF
TRBJ1-5 | NA | few | 15 | TRBV30 | TGTGCCTGGAGTGTACAGGTGGGAGGACATCAGCCCCAGCATTTT | CAWSVQVGGHQPQHF
TRBJ2-7 | TRBD1 | NA | 16 | TRBV5-1 | TGCGCCAGCAGCCCCCGAGTCGGACAGGGAGTCTCCGAGCAGTACTTC | CASSPRVGQGVSEQYF
TRBJ2-2 | TRBD1 | NA | 15 | TRBV28 | TGTACCACTCCTCCGGGACAGTCGGACACCGGGGAGCTGTTTTTT | CTTPPGQSDTGELFF
TRBJ2-2 | NA | NA | 18 | TRBV29-1 | TGCAGCGTTGAAGACCGACATCGGGACATTTCAAACACCGGGGAGCTGTTTTTT | CSVEDRHRDISNTGELFF
TRBJ2-6 | NA | NA | 15 | TRBV18 | TGTGCCAGCTCACCGACAGGCTCTGGGGCCAACGTCCCGACCTTC | CASSPTGSGANVPTF
TRBJ2-7 | NA | NA | 13 | TRBV27 | TGTGCCATCGAAGTAGGCAGGGGTTACGAGCAGTACTTC | CAIEVGRGYEQYF
TRBJ2-1 | TRBD2 | NA | 16 | TRBV19 | TGTGCCAGTAGTATTGGTAGCGGGGGGGGTTACAATGAGCAGTTCTTC | CASSIGSGGGYNEQFF